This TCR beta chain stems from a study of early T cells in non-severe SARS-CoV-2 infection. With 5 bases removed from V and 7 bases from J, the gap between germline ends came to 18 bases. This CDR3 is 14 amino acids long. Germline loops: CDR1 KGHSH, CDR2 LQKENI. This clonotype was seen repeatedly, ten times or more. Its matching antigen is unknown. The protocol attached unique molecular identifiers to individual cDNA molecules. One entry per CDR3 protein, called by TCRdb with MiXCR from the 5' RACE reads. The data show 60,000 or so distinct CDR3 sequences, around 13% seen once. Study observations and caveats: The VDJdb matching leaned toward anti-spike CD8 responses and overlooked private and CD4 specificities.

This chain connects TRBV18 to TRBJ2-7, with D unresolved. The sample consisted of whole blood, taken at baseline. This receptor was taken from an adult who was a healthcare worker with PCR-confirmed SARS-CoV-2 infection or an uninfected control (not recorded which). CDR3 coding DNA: TGTGCCAGCTCATCACAAGGCCCCCCTGGGGAGCAGTACTTC. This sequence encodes CASSSQGPPGEQYF.